This TCR beta chain stems from a study of shared clonotypes between healthy human individuals. Findings and limits, study-wide: Lower generation probabilities were found for non-shared clonotypes than for those shared by all four donors.

The CDR3 is made up of 15 amino acids. Trimming pared 1 base from V and 5 bases from J, leaving 15 bases between. Germline V gene lookup returns CDR1 SGHRS and CDR2 YFSETQ. Note on this clone: As yet, its antigen is unknown.

The healthy adult donors were HIV-negative and reported no recent acute infections or vaccinations. Produced via immunoSEQ multiplex PCR; TCRdb's table is partial and in-frame only. Of 190,000 or so clones in the sample, roughly 70% are singletons; the top ten hold about 10%. The sequence derives from a man aged 25 to 45 in good health. Material: memory CD4+ T cells sorted from blood. Subset of the sample: CD45RA-negative fraction. The V gene is TRBV5-1, the J gene TRBJ2-5; possibly TRBD1 for D (6 bases). CDR3 DNA sequence: TGCGCCAGCAGCTTGATTCCAGGGGCGGATGAGACCCAGTACTTC. Translation: CASSLIPGADETQYF.